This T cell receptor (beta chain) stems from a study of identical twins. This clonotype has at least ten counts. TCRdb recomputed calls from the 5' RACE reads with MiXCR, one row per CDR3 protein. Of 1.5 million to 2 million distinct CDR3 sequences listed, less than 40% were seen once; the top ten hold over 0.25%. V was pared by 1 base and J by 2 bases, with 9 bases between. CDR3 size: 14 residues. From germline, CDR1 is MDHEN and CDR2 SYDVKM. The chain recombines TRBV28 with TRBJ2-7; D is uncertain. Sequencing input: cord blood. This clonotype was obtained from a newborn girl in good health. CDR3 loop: CASSLYPGTYEQYF. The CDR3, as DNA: TGTGCCAGCAGTTTATATCCGGGTACCTACGAGCAGTACTTC. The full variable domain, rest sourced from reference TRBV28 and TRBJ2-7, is DVKVTQSSRYLVKRTGEKVFLECVQDMDHENMFWYRQDPGLGLRLIYFSYDVKMKEKGDIPEGYSVSREKKERFSLILESASTNQTSMYLCASSLYPGTYEQYFGPGTRLTVT.